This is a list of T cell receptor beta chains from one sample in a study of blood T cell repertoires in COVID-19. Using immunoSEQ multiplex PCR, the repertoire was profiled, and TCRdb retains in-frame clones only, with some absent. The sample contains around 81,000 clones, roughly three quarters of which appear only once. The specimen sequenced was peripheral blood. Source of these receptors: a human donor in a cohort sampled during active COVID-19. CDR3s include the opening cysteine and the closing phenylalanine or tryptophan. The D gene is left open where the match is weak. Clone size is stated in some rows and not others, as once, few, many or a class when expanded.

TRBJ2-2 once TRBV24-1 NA CATSEGATGELFF TGTGCCACCAGTGAGGGGGCCACCGGGGAGCTGTTTTTT
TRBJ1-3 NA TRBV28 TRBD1 CASSSDRGGRNTIYF TGTGCCAGCAGTTCCGACAGGGGCGGTCGAAACACCATATATTTT
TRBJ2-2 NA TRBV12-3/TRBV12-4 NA CASRLPTGELFF TGTGCCAGCAGACTCCCCACCGGGGAGCTGTTTTTT
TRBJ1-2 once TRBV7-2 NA CASSLGMVGGYTF TGTGCCAGCAGCTTAGGTATGGTCGGTGGCTACACCTTC
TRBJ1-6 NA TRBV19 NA CASRLGGREDSPLHF TGTGCCAGTAGACTAGGTGGCCGGGAGGATTCACCCCTCCACTTT
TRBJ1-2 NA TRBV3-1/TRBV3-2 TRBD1 CASSQGQGVSYGYTF TGTGCCAGCAGCCAAGGACAGGGGGTTTCCTATGGCTACACCTTC
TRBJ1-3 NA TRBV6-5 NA CASRDPHQGGNTIYF TGTGCCAGCAGAGATCCCCACCAGGGAGGAAACACCATATATTTT
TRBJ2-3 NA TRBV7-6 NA CASSLGGATTDTQYF TGTGCCAGCAGCTTAGGTGGGGCCACCACAGATACGCAGTATTTT
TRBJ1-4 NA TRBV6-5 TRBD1 CASSYRTGQGEKLFF TGTGCCAGCAGTTACCGGACAGGTCAAGGGGAAAAACTGTTTTTT
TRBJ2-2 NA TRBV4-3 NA CASSQDLRTGELFF TGCGCCAGCAGCCAAGATCTGAGAACCGGGGAGCTGTTTTTT
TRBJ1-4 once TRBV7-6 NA CASSLVAGMRGKLFF TGTGCCAGCAGCTTAGTGGCAGGGATGCGGGGAAAACTGTTTTTT
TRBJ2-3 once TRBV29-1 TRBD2 CSVGEGRDTQYF TGCAGCGTGGGGGAGGGGAGAGATACGCAGTATTTT
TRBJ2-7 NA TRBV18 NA CASSRTSYEQYF TGTGCCAGCTCACGGACATCCTACGAGCAGTACTTC
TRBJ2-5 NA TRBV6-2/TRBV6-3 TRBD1 CASSYPTGQGAGETQYF TGTGCCAGCAGTTACCCAACGGGACAGGGGGCCGGGGAGACCCAGTACTTC
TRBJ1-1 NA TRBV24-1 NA CATSDDWNTEAFF TGTGCCACCAGTGATGACTGGAACACTGAAGCTTTCTTT
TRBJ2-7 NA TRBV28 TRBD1 CASSSSTGGSLYEQYF TGTGCCAGCAGCTCGAGTACAGGGGGCTCACTCTACGAGCAGTACTTC